The 9 T cell receptor beta chains below were found in one sample sequenced in a study of blood T cells in healthy people across ages. A second PCR, run for about 7 to 11 cycles, used a sample-barcoded 5' primer plus a J-beta primer mix. TCRdb used MiXCR to reprocess the 5' RACE reads, holding one entry per CDR3 protein. This sample carries about 1.1 million distinct CDR3 sequences, 35% to 45% of them seen once, and the ten largest clones take roughly 13%. Sample: blood. The receptors come from a young man in good health.

A single count supports this clonotype. One junction end disagrees with the germline gene, perhaps due to a read error. The chain couples TRBV6-4 to TRBJ1-6, with D maybe TRBD1 (5 bases). CDR1 is MRHNA and CDR2 is SNTAGT in the germline V gene. This CDR3 region has 15 residues. The CDR3 DNA reads TGTGCCAGCAGCGACTTAGGACAAGGAAGATCACCCCTCCACTTT. Amino acid sequence: CASSDLGQGRSPLHF.

This clonotype was seen only a few times. One junction end does not reproduce the germline sequence, and a read error may be involved. The chain joins TRBV6-5 to TRBJ2-1; perhaps TRBD2 as D (6 bases). Germline CDR1 is MNHEY and CDR2 is SVGAGI. The CDR3 is 15 amino acids. CDR3 region: CASSSWSGRYSEQFF. CDR3 sequence (DNA): TGTGCCAGCAGTTCCTGGAGCGGGCGCTACAGTGAGCAGTTCTTC.

This clonotype showed up just a few times. The V call is TRBV6-6, the J call TRBJ2-4; 9 bases map to TRBD1. Germline loops: CDR1 MNHNY, CDR2 SVGAGI (reference sequence). Trimming cost V 7 bases and J 15 bases; bases outside gene matches: 10. CDR3 length: 12 amino acids. The CDR3 here is CASIMTGGFRYF. The CDR3 DNA reads as TGTGCCAGCATTATGACAGGGGGATTTCGGTACTTC.

The V gene is TRBV5-1, the J gene TRBJ1-1, with D uncertain. The CDR3 length is 16 residues. Trimming removed 0 bases from V and 0 bases from J, with 12 bases in between. CDR1 is SGHRS and CDR2 is YFSETQ in the germline V gene. The CDR3 bases are TGCGCCAGCAGCTTGGGCCGGGATGTGATGAACACTGAAGCTTTCTTT. Its translation: CASSLGRDVMNTEAFF.

This clonotype occurred a few times. The chain has TRBV7-2 and TRBJ2-1; a weak D match, TRBD1 (5 bases). Trimming removed 1 base from V and 7 bases from J, with 17 bases in between. Germline loops: CDR1 SGHTA, CDR2 FQGNSA. CDR3 size: 16 residues. The DNA for the CDR3 is TGTGCCAGCAGCTTAGATTGGGGCAGGGAAGGGAATGAGCAGTTCTTC. It specifies CASSLDWGREGNEQFF.

The chain uses TRBV12-5 and TRBJ1-1; D gene uncertain. The CDR3 totals 13 residues. Germline lookup yields CDR1 LGHNT and CDR2 FRNRAP. The germline V and J ends were trimmed by 2 bases and 4 bases, with 8 bases remaining between them. In DNA form, the CDR3 reads TGTGCTAGTGGTTTGCTACCATTCACTGAAGCTTTCTTT. Translation: CASGLLPFTEAFF.

This clonotype appeared a few times. The chain is built from TRBV6-2 or TRBV6-3 and TRBJ1-5, with D possibly TRBD1 on 6 matching bases. This CDR3 spans 16 amino acids. CDR1 and CDR2 (germline): MNHEY, SVGEGT. The V and J ends lost 5 bases and 0 bases respectively, with 14 bases between them. The CDR3 DNA sequence: TGTGCCAGCAGTCTACAGGGACCGTATAGCAATCAGCCCCAGCATTTT. This gives the protein CASSLQGPYSNQPQHF.

The chain is built from TRBV30 and TRBJ2-1; 9 bases agree with TRBD2. V was pared by 6 bases and J by 0 bases, with 6 bases of the junction left unmatched. Germline V lookup: CDR1 GTSNPN, CDR2 SVGIG (reference sequence). The CDR3 length is 15 residues. The CDR3 here is CACQGSGSSYNEQFF. CDR3 coding DNA: TGTGCCTGCCAAGGTAGCGGGAGCTCCTACAATGAGCAGTTCTTC.

This CDR3 is CASSTDRVGETQYF. CDR3 coding DNA: TGTGCCAGCAGTACGGACAGGGTCGGAGAGACCCAGTACTTC. V usage is TRBV7-3 and J usage is TRBJ2-5; 8 bases match TRBD1. V gave up 6 bases and J gave up 4 bases; unmatched junction bases: 7. CDR1 is SGHTA and CDR2 is FQGTGA in the germline V gene. The CDR3 extends over 14 amino acids.